This T cell receptor beta chain was sequenced during a study of memory CD4+ T cells and cytomegalovirus serostatus. Generated by immunoSEQ multiplex PCR, the TCRdb table keeps only in-frame clones and is missing some. The data show around 53,000 clones, 65% to 85% seen once. Single viable CD3+CD4+CD8-CD45RO+ cells were sorted as the memory CD4+ T cells. Trimming took off 3 bases at V and 2 bases at J, with 10 bases between the two ends. The CDR3 sequence is 15 residues long. The germline gives CDR1 MRHNA, CDR2 SNTAGT. The TCR originated in an adult in good health and CMV-seropositive. Sequencing used memory CD4+ T cells from blood. This sequence joins TRBV6-4 and TRBJ2-2; D possibly corresponds to TRBD1 (6 bases). The CDR3 DNA reads as TGTGCCAGCAGTGAGCAGGGGACAAACACCGGGGAGCTGTTTTTT. It specifies CASSEQGTNTGELFF.